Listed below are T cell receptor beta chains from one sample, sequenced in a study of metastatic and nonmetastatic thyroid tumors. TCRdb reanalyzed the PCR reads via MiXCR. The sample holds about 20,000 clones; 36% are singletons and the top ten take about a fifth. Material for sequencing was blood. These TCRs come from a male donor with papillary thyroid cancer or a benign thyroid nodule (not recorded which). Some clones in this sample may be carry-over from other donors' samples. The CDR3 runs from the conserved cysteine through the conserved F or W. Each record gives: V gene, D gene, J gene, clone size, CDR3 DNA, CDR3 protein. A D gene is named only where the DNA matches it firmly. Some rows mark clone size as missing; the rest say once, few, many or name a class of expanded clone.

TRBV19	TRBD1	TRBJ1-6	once	TGTGCCAGTAGTACGAGGACAGGGGGGATTCGCAATTCACCCCTCCACTTT	CASSTRTGGIRNSPLHF
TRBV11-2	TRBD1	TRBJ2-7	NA	TGTGCCAGCAGCGAGACCGGGACAGTTAACTACGAGCAGTACTTC	CASSETGTVNYEQYF
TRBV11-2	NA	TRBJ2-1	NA	TGTGCCAGCAGTCCCAGTTGGGGGATCGATGAGCAGTTCTTC	CASSPSWGIDEQFF
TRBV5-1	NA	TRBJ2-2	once	TGCGCCAGCAGCCCGACCGACCCGTTGAACACCGGGGAGCTGTTTTTT	CASSPTDPLNTGELFF
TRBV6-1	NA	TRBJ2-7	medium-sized	TGTGCCAGCATAGGGACTTCCTACGAGCAGTACTTC	CASIGTSYEQYF
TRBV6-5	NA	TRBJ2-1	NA	TGTGCCAGCAGTTACGGCGGGGAAGCCGATGAGCAGTTCTTC	CASSYGGEADEQFF
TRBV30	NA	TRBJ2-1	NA	TGTGCCTGGAGTGTACCCTCCCCTGAGCAGTTCTTC	CAWSVPSPEQFF
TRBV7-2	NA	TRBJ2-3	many	TGTGCCAGCAGCTTATCTCACACAGATACGCAGTTTTTT	CASSLSHTDTQFF
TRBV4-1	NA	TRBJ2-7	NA	TGCGCCAGCAGCCCGCAAGTCGACAGCTCCTACGAGCAGTACTTC	CASSPQVDSSYEQYF
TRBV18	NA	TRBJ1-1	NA	TGTGCCAGGTCCCCTAACTCCGGGAACATGAACACTGAAGCTTTCTTT	CARSPNSGNMNTEAFF
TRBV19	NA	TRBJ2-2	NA	TGTGCCAGTAGATCCCTGCACGCGGGCGATCACACCGGGGAGCTGTTTTTT	CASRSLHAGDHTGELFF
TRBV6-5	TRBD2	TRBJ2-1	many	TGTGCCAGCAGTTACGAGGGTAGCGGGAGTCGACATGAGCAGTTCTTC	CASSYEGSGSRHEQFF